This T cell receptor (beta chain) stems from a study of blood T cells in healthy people across ages. The study, taken as a whole, reports: Strongly correlated with naive T cell percentage was TCR beta diversity. One million T cells yielded diversity estimates that were considered underestimates.

This clonotype has a handful of counts. Its antigen is unknown. CDR3 length: 15 amino acids. CDR1 DFQATT and CDR2 SNEGSKA come from the germline V gene (reference sequence). The V end was cut by 2 bases, the J end by 0 bases, with 12 bases between. Donors were healthy Caucasian individuals from Russia aged about 6 to 100. Isolated per sample were at least 7 million PBMCs. The use of a sample-barcoded 5' primer and a J-beta primer mix characterized a second PCR of about 7 to 12 cycles. TCRdb reprocessed the 5' RACE reads via MiXCR and lists one record per CDR3 protein. This table has some 710,000 distinct CDR3 sequences, around half appearing once.

The sample was blood. The chain recombines TRBV20-1 with TRBJ2-3, with a tentative D call TRBD2 (5 bases). This clonotype was sampled from a man older than 75 in good health. Here the CDR3 reads CSARPPGGSTDTQYF. The CDR3 DNA reads as TGCAGTGCTAGACCCCCCGGCGGGAGCACAGATACGCAGTATTTT.